This TCR beta chain stems from a study of T cell clonotyping in hematopoietic cell transplantation. Study-wide points: Graft donor and pretransplant recipient Inverse Simpson Index values predicted broader posttransplant TCR diversity. At the given depth, recipient repertoires were over 95% de novo clonotypes. Pathologically expanded recipient clonotypes increased progressively from day 30 to day 180 as diversity fell.

Samples: about 28 days before transplant, then days 30, 100 and 180 after. Germline CDR1 reads SNHLY; CDR2 reads FYNNEI. Deletions cut 6 bases from V and 0 bases from J, with 14 bases between. This CDR3 is 15 amino acids long. Sequenced by immunoSEQ multiplex PCR; TCRdb stores in-frame clones only, minus some. The table has about 9,400 clones, about 79% seen once; the top ten hold about 17%. Remarks on this clone: Its target is not known.

This receptor was obtained from a male patient between 35 and 55 years old who had an allogeneic stem cell transplant from a related donor, so the T cells may come from the graft donor. Some clones in this sample may be carry-over from other donors' samples. The V call is TRBV2, the J call TRBJ1-1, with a possible D match to TRBD1 (5 bases). Sequencing used PBMCs, obtained 180 days after allogeneic stem cell transplant. CDR3 in amino acids: CASRATGTVNTEAFF. The CDR3 nucleotides read TGTGCCAGCAGGGCCACCGGGACGGTGAACACTGAAGCTTTCTTT.